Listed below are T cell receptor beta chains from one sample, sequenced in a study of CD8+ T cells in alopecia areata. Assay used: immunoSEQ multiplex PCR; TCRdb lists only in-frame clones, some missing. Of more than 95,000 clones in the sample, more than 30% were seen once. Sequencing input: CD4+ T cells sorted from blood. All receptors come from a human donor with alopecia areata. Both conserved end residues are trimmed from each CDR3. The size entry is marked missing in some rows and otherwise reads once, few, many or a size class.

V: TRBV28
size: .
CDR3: ASSSTGDRANEQF

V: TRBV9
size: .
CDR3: ASSLTVADEQY

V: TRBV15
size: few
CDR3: ATSKGTVDQPQH

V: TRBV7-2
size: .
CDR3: ASSLRFARYPDTQY

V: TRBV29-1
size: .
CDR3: SVAGNQETQY

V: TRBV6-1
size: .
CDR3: ASSGDRDEQY

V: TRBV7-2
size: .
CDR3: ASSLGILPDEAF

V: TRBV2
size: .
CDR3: AGAISGYTQY

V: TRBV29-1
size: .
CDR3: SVDYGGGGSGNTIY

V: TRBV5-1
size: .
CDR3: ASSLGQGGDEQY

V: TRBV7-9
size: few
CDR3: ASSLVGGGDQPQH

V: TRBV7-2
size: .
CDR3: ASSPGRQSPEAF

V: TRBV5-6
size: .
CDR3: ASSLRREQQY

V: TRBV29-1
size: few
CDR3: SVGGPSYEQY

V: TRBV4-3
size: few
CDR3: ASSQDRAPGEQY